The clone carrying this TCR beta chain was observed many times. TCRdb re-called the 5' RACE reads with MiXCR, one entry per CDR3 protein. The sample contains more than 25,000 distinct CDR3 sequences, about 5% of which appear only once. These data come from a study of early T cells in non-severe SARS-CoV-2 infection. This CDR3 spans 16 amino acids. The germline gives CDR1 SQVTM, CDR2 ANQGSEA. V gave up 3 bases and J gave up 1 base; unmatched junction bases: 3. This chain links TRBV29-1 with TRBJ2-3, with TRBD2 identical over 14 bases. Sequenced material: whole blood. This TCR was recovered from an adult who was a healthcare worker with PCR-confirmed SARS-CoV-2 infection or an uninfected control (not recorded which). The CDR3 sequence is CSVEGLAGAGTDTQYF. The DNA for the CDR3 is TGCAGCGTTGAGGGACTAGCGGGGGCGGGCACAGATACGCAGTATTTT.